The 27 T cell receptor beta chains presented below share a single source sample, sequenced in a study of blood T cells in healthy people across ages (dated by TCRdb to the mid-2010s). Library creation used 5' RACE. These reads were obtained on an Illumina HiSeq 2500. A second roughly 6 to 12 cycle PCR used a sample-barcoded 5' primer and a J-beta primer mix. Using fastp at Q25 and MiXCR, TCRdb reprocessed the public reads and kept productive beta chains. CDR3 protein sequences are deduplicated, and each keeps its most common genes and DNA. The sample records 910,000 or so distinct CDR3 sequences, roughly half of which are singletons. Clones ranked in the top ten supply about a fifth of the sample. Sequencing input: blood. The source is a woman aged 55 to 70 in good health.

This clonotype was recorded a few times. The chain uses TRBV11-2 and TRBJ1-1; D is ambiguous. V was clipped by 2 bases and J by 5 bases, with 12 bases between them. CDR1 is SGHAT and CDR2 is FQNNGV in the germline V gene. This CDR3 comprises 14 residues. The CDR3 region has the DNA TGTGCCAGCAGCTTAAGCGGGGTAGGGACTGAAGCTTTCTTT. Translation: CASSLSGVGTEAFF.

The rearrangement joins TRBV27 to TRBJ2-7; D is possibly TRBD2 (6 bases). Trimming took off 8 bases at V and 1 base at J, with 12 bases between the two ends. CDR1 is MNHEY, CDR2 SMNVEV, per germline (reference sequence). This CDR3 is built from 13 residues. CDR3 sequence: CASGEEDSYEQYF. CDR3 nucleotides: TGTGCCAGCGGGGAGGAAGATTCCTACGAGCAGTACTTC.

This clonotype was recorded only once. V and J are TRBV11-3 and TRBJ2-1, with TRBD2 matching 8 bases. The germline V gene has CDR1 SGHNT and CDR2 YENEEA. With 5 bases clipped from V and 3 bases from J, the junction kept 9 bases outside the gene matches. The CDR3 extends over 16 amino acids. This CDR3 is CASSPDGGEYYNEQFF. CDR3 sequence (DNA): TGTGCCAGCAGCCCCGACGGGGGGGAGTACTACAATGAGCAGTTCTTC.

The chain carries TRBV4-1 and TRBJ1-1, with 7 bases fitting TRBD1. V was clipped by 2 bases and J by 7 bases; unmatched bases: 10. In germline, CDR1 is MGHRA, CDR2 YSYEKL. There are 15 residues in the CDR3. The CDR3 region has the DNA TGCGCCAGCAGCCAAATGACAGGGAAAATCGTTGAAGCTTTCTTT. Translation gives CASSQMTGKIVEAFF.

This clonotype came up a few times. The chain recombines TRBV7-2 with TRBJ1-5, with a possible D match to TRBD1 (5 bases). Germline CDR1 is SGHTA and CDR2 is FQGNSA. V lost 2 bases, J lost 3 bases, and 8 bases lay in between. The CDR3 is made up of 14 amino acids. The CDR3 reads CASSLQGYNQPQHF. In DNA, the CDR3 is TGTGCCAGCAGCTTACAGGGCTACAATCAGCCCCAGCATTTT.

The J gene is TRBJ2-5, the V gene TRBV7-9; tentative D call: TRBD2 (5 bases). The germline CDR1 and CDR2 sequences are SEHNR and FQNEAQ (reference sequence). V was pared by 5 bases and J by 3 bases, with 13 bases between. The CDR3 covers 14 residues. The CDR3 reads CASSPGLIEETQYF. DNA of the CDR3: TGTGCCAGCAGCCCAGGACTTATAGAAGAGACCCAGTACTTC.

The rearrangement joins TRBV6-2 or TRBV6-3 to TRBJ2-7; 7 bases align to TRBD1. In germline, CDR1 is MNHEY, CDR2 SVGEGT. This CDR3 is built from 13 residues. V was pared by 6 bases and J by 5 bases, with 7 bases of the junction left unmatched. The CDR3 DNA sequence: TGTGCCAGCAGAGAGACAGGGACCCACGAGCAGTACTTC. It specifies CASRETGTHEQYF.

The chain employs TRBV7-2 and TRBJ2-5; TRBD2 agrees at 11 bases. The DNA end favors TRBJ2-7, so the J call may be wrong. The CDR3 loop spans 16 amino acids. Germline V gene lookup returns CDR1 SGHTA and CDR2 FQGNSA. The CDR3 loop reads CASSVQLAGVGYEQYF. The CDR3 nucleotides are TGTGCCAGCAGCGTTCAACTAGCGGGAGTGGGATACGAGCAGTACTTC.

CDR3 in DNA: TGTGCCAGCAGCTTAGGTCACTTTCTAGCGGACTTCTACAATGAGCAGTTCTTC. Its translation is CASSLGHFLADFYNEQFF. V gene TRBV7-9 combines with J gene TRBJ2-1; 7 bases map to TRBD2. Looked up from germline, CDR1 is SEHNR and CDR2 is FQNEAQ (reference sequence). The CDR3 has 18 residues. Germline trimming cut 1 base from V and 3 bases from J; bases unmatched to any gene: 12.

The chain links TRBV29-1 to TRBJ2-1, with TRBD1 matching 8 bases. The trim removed 7 bases at V and 4 bases at J, leaving 12 bases unmatched. Germline V gene lookup returns CDR1 SQVTM and CDR2 ANQGSEA. The CDR3 has 15 residues. The CDR3 DNA is TGCAGCGCCGATAACCCAGGGGGCTATTACAATGAGCAGTTCTTC. This gives the protein CSADNPGGYYNEQFF.

The rearrangement joins TRBV3-1 to TRBJ2-5; 8 positions agree with TRBD2. Germline trimming cut 1 base from V and 5 bases from J; bases unmatched to any gene: 6. CDR3 length: 15 amino acids. Germline CDR1 and CDR2: LGHDT and YNNKEL (reference sequence). The CDR3 reads CASSQGGRRFETQYF. DNA of the CDR3: TGTGCCAGCAGCCAAGGCGGGAGGCGGTTTGAGACCCAGTACTTC.

J is TRBJ2-7 and V is TRBV20-1; D call uncertain. Germline assignment: CDR1 DFQATT and CDR2 SNEGSKA (reference sequence). With 5 bases removed from V and 0 bases from J, the gap between germline ends came to 14 bases. This CDR3 comprises 14 residues. CDR3 amino acids: CSAHSPSNSYEQYF. The CDR3 DNA follows: TGCAGTGCTCACAGCCCGTCGAACTCCTACGAGCAGTACTTC.

The chain carries TRBV4-1 and TRBJ2-2, with 9 bases identical to TRBD2. Unmatched junction bases numbered 7, after V lost 1 base and J lost 7 bases. The CDR3 is 16 amino acids. Germline V CDR1 and CDR2: MGHRA, YSYEKL. CDR3 region: CASSQGVAGVIGELFF. In DNA form, the CDR3 reads TGCGCCAGCAGCCAAGGGGTAGCGGGAGTGATCGGGGAGCTGTTTTTT.

The chain links TRBV25-1 to TRBJ2-1; maybe TRBD1 (5 bases). V lost 2 bases and J lost 7, with 15 bases in between. Germline CDR1 is MGHDK and CDR2 is SYGVNS. This CDR3 has 15 residues. CDR3: CASSEGKSRVNEQFF. In DNA form, the CDR3 reads TGTGCCAGCAGTGAAGGGAAGTCCAGGGTGAATGAGCAGTTCTTC.

The chain is built from TRBV3-1 and TRBJ2-7; possible D gene TRBD2, 5 bases. V shed 3 bases and J shed 2 bases, with 11 bases lying between them. Germline V gives CDR1 LGHDT, CDR2 YNNKEL (reference sequence). CDR3 length: 14 amino acids. This chain's CDR3 is CASSQSGRTYEQYF. The DNA for the CDR3 is TGTGCCAGCAGCCAGAGCGGACGAACCTACGAGCAGTACTTC.

The chain joins TRBV18 to TRBJ1-5, with a possible D match to TRBD1 (5 bases). Germline V lookup: CDR1 KGHSH, CDR2 LQKENI. V was trimmed by 1 base and J by 3 bases, leaving 10 bases between them. This CDR3 contains 15 residues. CDR3 sequence: CASSPLDSPNQPQHF. CDR3 in DNA: TGTGCCAGCTCACCACTTGACAGCCCCAATCAGCCCCAGCATTTT. The entire variable domain, with the rest obtained from reference TRBV18 and TRBJ1-5, is as follows: NAGVMQNPRHLVRRRGQEARLRCSPMKGHSHVYWYRQLPEEGLKFMVYLQKENIIDESGMPKERFSAEFPKEGPSILRIQQVVRGDSAAYFCASSPLDSPNQPQHFGDGTRLSIL.

The chain joins TRBV6-6 to TRBJ2-5; D gene uncertain. The V gene lost 10 bases and the J gene lost 5 bases, with 11 bases spanning the gap. CDR3 size: 11 residues. Germline V lookup: CDR1 MNHNY, CDR2 SVGAGI (reference sequence). The DNA for the CDR3 is TGTGCCACCAAGGCCATGGAGACCCAGTACTTC. Translated, it gives CATKAMETQYF.

V usage is TRBV3-1 and J usage is TRBJ2-7, with TRBD2 matching 7 bases. In germline, CDR1 is LGHDT, CDR2 YNNKEL (reference sequence). The ends lost 0 bases at V and 5 bases at J; junction bases unmatched: 10. This CDR3 has 16 amino acids. CDR3 nucleotide sequence: TGTGCCAGCAGCCAAGAGGTTGGGGAGGGCCACGACGAGCAGTACTTC. Translation gives CASSQEVGEGHDEQYF.

In this sample, this clonotype turned up a few times. V is TRBV4-2 and J is TRBJ2-3; 11 nucleotides match TRBD2. Germline lookup yields CDR1 LGHNA and CDR2 YNFKEQ. This CDR3 region has 17 residues. The V segment lost 4 bases and the J segment 1 base; nucleotides outside the gene matches: 7. CDR3 DNA: TGTGCCAGCAGCCCCCCCCTAGCGGGAGGACGCACAGATACGCAGTATTTT. This encodes CASSPPLAGGRTDTQYF.

The chain has TRBV3-1 and TRBJ1-5; D is unclear. This CDR3 comprises 15 residues. Germline V gene data show CDR1 as LGHDT and CDR2 as YNNKEL (reference sequence). Deletions cut 4 bases from V and 5 bases from J, with 15 bases between. DNA for the CDR3: TGTGCCAGCAGCCTCGGTGGTGGTGGCCATCAGCCCCAGCATTTT. Its translation: CASSLGGGGHQPQHF.

This clonotype was seen only a few times. This chain connects TRBV7-2 to TRBJ2-1, with 10 positions matching TRBD2. CDR3 length equals 15 residues. The V gene end was trimmed by 7 bases and the J gene end by 6 bases; junction bases not matched to a gene: 9. Germline CDR1 SGHTA, CDR2 FQGNSA. The CDR3 is CASIPPGTSVNEQFF. In DNA, the CDR3 is TGTGCCAGCATCCCACCCGGGACTAGCGTCAATGAGCAGTTCTTC.

The chain recombines TRBV6-1 with TRBJ2-7, with 11 bases fitting TRBD2. The CDR3 extends over 15 amino acids. J was trimmed by 3 bases and V by 4 bases; bases with no gene match: 5. CDR1 is MNHNS, CDR2 SASEGT, per germline. The CDR3 DNA reads TGTGCCAGCAGTGCACTAGCGGGAGTACTCTACGAGCAGTACTTC. Translation gives CASSALAGVLYEQYF.

This clonotype has just a few counts. This sequence joins TRBV4-1 and TRBJ2-7; 7 bases align to TRBD2. The length of the CDR3 is 16 residues. J lost 3 bases, V lost 1 base, and 9 bases had no gene match. Germline V gives CDR1 MGHRA, CDR2 YSYEKL. CDR3 nucleotide sequence: TGCGCCAGCAGCCAAGGTACCGCGGGAGCGATCTACGAGCAGTACTTC. Its translation: CASSQGTAGAIYEQYF.

The V gene is TRBV3-1, the J gene TRBJ2-7; 8 bases match TRBD2. Germline assignment: CDR1 LGHDT and CDR2 YNNKEL (reference sequence). This CDR3 is built from 15 residues. Trimming removed 4 bases from V and 2 bases from J; junction bases left unmatched: 7. The CDR3 nucleotides are TGTGCCAGCAGCCCTCAGCGGGGGCTAACCTACGAGCAGTACTTC. Encoded protein: CASSPQRGLTYEQYF.

The rearrangement joins TRBV21-1 to TRBJ2-1; the table's D call TRBD1 went unverified against the DNA. TRBV21-1 constitutes a pseudogene. CDR3 length: 14 residues. The CDR3 sequence: CAGYRDSSYNEQFF. The CDR3 coding sequence is TGTGCCGGATACCGGGACAGCTCCTACAATGAGCAGTTCTTC.

A few counts support this clonotype. V and J are TRBV5-6 and TRBJ2-5; 15 bases align to TRBD2. The J call is in doubt because the DNA end fits TRBJ2-7 better. CDR1 is SGHDT and CDR2 is YYEEEE in the germline V gene. The CDR3 contains 15 residues. This CDR3 reads CASSSGTSGRFEQYF. CDR3 DNA sequence: TGTGCCAGCAGCTCTGGGACTAGCGGGAGGTTCGAGCAGTACTTC.

The chain carries TRBV30 and TRBJ2-5; TRBD2 matches 14 bases. V was clipped by 8 bases and J by 2 bases; unmatched bases: 13. Germline V CDR1 and CDR2: GTSNPN, SVGIG (reference sequence). This CDR3 spans 17 amino acids. For the CDR3, the DNA is TGTGCCAGAGGCCCGGGACTAGCGGGAGTGGGGCAAGAGACCCAGTACTTC. It translates to CARGPGLAGVGQETQYF.